The source of this T cell receptor beta chain is a study of blood T cell repertoires in COVID-19. Looking at the study overall: The origin of the acute and convalescent COVID-19 samples was the United States, Italy and Spain.

As for this clone: The sample carries other DNA sequences with the same CDR3.

V lost 0 bases and J lost 4, with 8 bases in between. The CDR3 runs to 14 residues. CDR1 and CDR2 (germline): SGHRS, YFSETQ. Original analysis: Using reference gene primer amplification, nucleated cell counts were estimated. Profiled with immunoSEQ multiplex PCR; TCRdb holds only in-frame clones, not every one. V and J calls and clone size are as listed in that table; D and trimming were resolved from the DNA. The sample carries about 190,000 clones, roughly nine tenths recorded once. The sequencing input was peripheral blood. This TCR derives from a man aged 70-80 years with active or convalescent COVID-19. The chain carries TRBV5-1 and TRBJ1-5; no definite D call. DNA for the CDR3: TGCGCCAGCAGCTTGGGGGGAGGGAATCAGCCCCAGCATTTT. Protein: CASSLGGGNQPQHF.